This T cell receptor beta chain was sequenced during a study of PD-1 blockade in classical Hodgkin lymphoma (dated by TCRdb to about 2020). A note on the overall study: Nivolumab dosing was 3 mg/kg intravenously every 2 weeks, continuing until either disease progression or unacceptable toxicity. A peripheral blood immune signature of response to PD-1 blockade in classical Hodgkin lymphoma was defined using TCR beta sequencing and CyTOF. The paper's findings and limits, for the study overall: The study was limited to a single clinical trial cohort, and causes of repertoire differences, possibly disease activity or prior therapy, remained undefined. A significant rise by C4D1 was seen in CD4+ but not CD8+ TCR diversity (p=0.0027 vs p=0.16), with the rise being most apparent in complete responders (p=0.02). Trial patients with a complete response had baseline diversity similar to that of newly diagnosed patients, while partial responders and progressors had significantly lower diversity. Baseline TCR diversity was reported as lower in newly diagnosed patients than in healthy donors, and lower still in relapsed/refractory patients. Diversity was lower in patients who began nivolumab less than 1 year after ASCT, so these patients were left out of later analyses to avoid confounding by immune reconstitution.

This clone was picked up a small number of times. What antigen it recognizes has not been identified. No per-base quality is available; no much larger clone lies one base away. Reading the label with the study, this specimen's time point is: cycle 1 day 1 (C1D1), immediately before nivolumab initiation. Every trial patient had relapsed after autologous stem cell transplantation, and cohorts A, B and C differed in prior brentuximab vedotin exposure. The trial cohort comprised fewer than 65 patients with relapsed/refractory classical Hodgkin lymphoma whose best overall responses were complete response, partial response or progressive disease. Single-agent nivolumab was administered to trial patients in the multi-cohort phase II CheckMate 205 trial. An independent review committee assessed best overall response by applying the 2007 International Working Group response criteria. Trial PBMCs were collected immediately before nivolumab initiation (C1D1) and during therapy at cycle 2 day 1 and cycle 4 day 1. After peripheral blood was drawn into 8 mL Vacutainer Cell Preparation Tubes, PBMCs were isolated by centrifugation and then cryopreserved.

The Qiagen DNeasy kit was used to extract genomic DNA from unsorted PBMCs and from the negatively selected CD4+ and CD8+ fractions. Using primers that anneal to V and J segments, immunoSEQ multiplex PCR amplified the TCR beta CDR3 regions. Amplification bias was minimized using a synthetic immune receptor repertoire, and residual bias was removed computationally after sequencing. On the authors' methods: Repertoire diversity was quantified as the Shannon entropy index using custom Python scripts. Unsorted, CD4+ and CD8+ repertoires were analyzed separately, except in combined analyses where CD4+ and CD8+ sequences were merged in silico. A clone was considered expanded if an increase in frequency of at least 2-fold after treatment relative to C1D1 was found, and a pseudocount of 0.5 was applied to clones undetected at baseline. Clones with 0 or 1 copy at C1D1 were classified as singleton clones, and clones with 2 or more copies were classified as non-singleton clones. Clones expanded in unsorted samples were annotated as CD4+, CD8+ or unknown by matching protein sequences in sorted samples from the same patient. Wilcoxon tests on paired samples were used to test changes in diversity from C1D1 to C4D1. In its TCRdb copy, this immuneACCESS table keeps in-frame sequences only and misses some clones. Where compared with another copy, unresolved V genes explain less than half of these, and the others have no known cause. V and J calls and clone size are given by that table; D and trimming were obtained from the DNA. This sample has under 65,000 clones in its table, and more than 80% of those were observed once. Approximately 15% of the sample lies in the top ten.

The clonotype comes from a human donor with classical Hodgkin lymphoma. Sample: peripheral blood mononuclear cells (PBMCs), taken at baseline.

The nucleotides read TGCGCCAGCAGGAACACTGAAGCTTTCTTT. The resulting protein is CASRNTEAFF. The V gene is TRBV10-1 and the J gene is TRBJ1-1; the D gene cannot be resolved reliably. The germline V gene (reference sequence) supplies CDR1 WNHNN and CDR2 SYGVQD. The CDR3 holds 10 amino acids from the cysteine to the phenylalanine. Left in the record is the CDR3 DNA by itself, 30 bases read in frame from the first base. V loses 6 bases, J loses 1 base, and the germline ends lie 0 bases apart.